The clone carrying this TCR beta chain was observed a few times. Its antigen remains unknown. This record belongs to a study of T cell repertoires in cytomegalovirus infection. In the study overall: It was the public TCR beta signatures that indicated both CMV infection and matching HLA type.

TCRdb used MiXCR to reprocess the reads, holding one entry per CDR3 protein. The data show around 900,000 distinct CDR3 sequences, less than 40% seen once. Study results and limitations: Cumulative frequency (of public TCR beta family members) identified carriers of CMV plus the relevant HLA. HLA-C-restricted TCR beta clonotypes specific for CMV led the ex vivo response.

CDR3 length: 15 amino acids. V was clipped by 0 bases and J by 1 base, with 7 bases between them. In germline, CDR1 is MNHEY, CDR2 SMNVEV (reference sequence). The gene calls are TRBV27 and TRBJ1-5; D ambiguous. The source is a human donor in good health (CMV status not recorded). Some clones in this sample may be carry-over from other donors' samples. Material: cultured CD8+ T cells from PBMCs, obtained from culture after CMV antigen stimulation. The CDR3 bases are TGTGCCAGCAGTTTATCGCAGCCGAGCAATCAGCCCCAGCATTTT. This encodes CASSLSQPSNQPQHF.